Below, 30 T cell receptor beta chains from the same sample are listed, as sequenced in a study of blood T cell repertoires in COVID-19 (dated by TCRdb to the early 2020s). Library creation used the immunoSEQ multiplex PCR assay. Not all clones reach the TCRdb copy of this immuneACCESS table, which keeps in-frame sequences only. Checked studies attribute under half of the gap to unresolved V genes and leave the rest unexplained. This sample gives tens of thousands of clones in total; around 90% of them show up just once. Over 7.5% of the sample is held by the ten biggest clonotypes. Sequenced sample: peripheral blood. These receptor sequences come from a human donor with active COVID-19. The donor label of this sample is uncertain.

The chain carries TRBV6-2 or TRBV6-3 and TRBJ2-3, with a weak D call TRBD2 (7 bases). From germline, CDR1 is MNHEY and CDR2 SVGEGT. V was pared by 6 bases and J by 2 bases, with 24 bases between. This CDR3 region has 18 residues. CDR3 amino acids: CASSDRWRERGFTDTQYF. Here the CDR3 DNA reads TGTGCCAGCAGCGACAGGTGGAGGGAGCGGGGATTCACAGATACGCAGTATTTT.

This chain links TRBV2 with TRBJ2-5; D remains unclear. The CDR3 length is 16 residues. With 0 bases removed from V and 4 bases from J, the gap between germline ends came to 15 bases. Germline lookup yields CDR1 SNHLY and CDR2 FYNNEI. Written as DNA, the CDR3 is TGTGCCAGCAGTGAAGCGCTTTTAGAGGCGAGAGAGACCCAGTACTTC. The encoded protein is CASSEALLEARETQYF.

The chain uses TRBV20-1 and TRBJ2-7; 10 positions match TRBD2. There are 15 residues in the CDR3. The V segment lost 3 bases and the J segment 3 bases; nucleotides outside the gene matches: 8. Germline V gene sequence: CDR1 DFQATT, CDR2 SNEGSKA (reference sequence). The CDR3 reads CSASPWASGSYEQYF. CDR3 coding DNA: TGCAGTGCTAGTCCCTGGGCTAGCGGGAGCTACGAGCAGTACTTC.

CDR3 sequence reads: CASSVTSGGSSYNEQFF. In nucleotides, the CDR3 is TGCGCCAGCAGTGTCACTAGCGGGGGGAGCTCCTACAATGAGCAGTTCTTC. The rearrangement joins TRBV5-1 to TRBJ2-1, with 12 positions matching TRBD2. The CDR3 runs to 17 residues. From germline, CDR1 is SGHRS and CDR2 YFSETQ. V lost 5 bases, J lost 0 bases, and 6 bases stayed unmatched.

The chain joins TRBV28 to TRBJ1-2; D remains unclear. There are 16 residues in the CDR3. V was trimmed by 6 bases and J by 4 bases, leaving 21 bases between them. CDR1 MDHEN and CDR2 SYDVKM come from the germline V gene. The CDR3 reads CASRAPESRIRYGYTF. The CDR3 DNA is TGTGCCAGCAGAGCCCCCGAAAGCAGGATACGCTATGGCTACACCTTC.

The V and J genes are TRBV18 and TRBJ2-1, with 8 nucleotides matching TRBD1. V lost 4 bases and J lost 8; bases outside the gene matches: 7. Germline CDR1 and CDR2: KGHSH and LQKENI. CDR3 length: 14 residues. CDR3 coding DNA: TGTGCCAGCTCACTCGGACAGGGCAGGGATGAGCAGTTCTTC. As protein: CASSLGQGRDEQFF. Filled out from reference TRBV18 and TRBJ2-1, the complete variable domain reads NAGVMQNPRHLVRRRGQEARLRCSPMKGHSHVYWYRQLPEEGLKFMVYLQKENIIDESGMPKERFSAEFPKEGPSILRIQQVVRGDSAAYFCASSLGQGRDEQFFGPGTRLTVL.

The V and J genes are TRBV4-1 and TRBJ2-1; D is perhaps TRBD2 (5 bases). The CDR3 is 15 amino acids. Germline CDR1 and CDR2: MGHRA and YSYEKL. Trimming cost V 1 base and J 1 base, with 8 bases left between them. CDR3 bases: TGCGCCAGCAGCCAAGGAGGGCGGTCCTACAATGAGCAGTTCTTC. The encoded protein is CASSQGGRSYNEQFF.

This chain joins TRBV14 and TRBJ2-7; the D gene is possibly TRBD1 (5 bases). CDR3 size: 13 residues. V dropped 0 bases and J dropped 7 bases, with 10 bases sitting between them. The V gene's germline CDR1 is SGHDN and CDR2 FVKESK. In DNA, the CDR3 is TGTGCCAGCAGCCAAGATTTGTCAGGGGAGCAGTACTTC. It yields the protein CASSQDLSGEQYF.

In DNA, the CDR3 is TGCGCCAGCAGCCTCATTAGCTCTGGGGCCAACGTCCTGACTTTC. This translates into CASSLISSGANVLTF. The V and J genes are TRBV4-1 and TRBJ2-6; D unresolved. CDR1 MGHRA and CDR2 YSYEKL come from the germline V gene. With 4 bases removed from V and 0 bases from J, the gap between germline ends came to 7 bases. The CDR3 totals 15 residues.

The chain has TRBV9 and TRBJ2-5, with D maybe TRBD2 (5 bases). The CDR3 length is 15 residues. Germline assignment: CDR1 SGDLS and CDR2 YYNGEE. The V end was cut by 0 bases, the J end by 5 bases, with 14 bases between. Written as DNA, the CDR3 is TGTGCCAGCAGCGTAGATGGAGGCCGTGTGGAGACCCAGTACTTC. This codes for CASSVDGGRVETQYF.

The chain is built from TRBV5-4 and TRBJ2-6, with 10 bases identical to TRBD1. The CDR3 runs 18 residues. With V trimmed by 4 bases and J by 2 bases, 9 bases remained unmatched. In germline, CDR1 is SGHNT, CDR2 YYREEE (reference sequence). The CDR3 region has the DNA TGTGCCAGCAGCCGTCGGACAGGGGGAACGGCTGGGGCCAACGTCCTGACTTTC. Protein product: CASSRRTGGTAGANVLTF.

V usage is TRBV6-5 and J usage is TRBJ2-7, with 7 bases identical to TRBD1. The CDR3 contains 15 residues. V gave up 6 bases and J gave up 1 base; unmatched junction bases: 9. Looked up from germline, CDR1 is MNHEY and CDR2 is SVGAGI. The DNA for the CDR3 is TGTGCCAGCAGCACTACCCAGGACAGGTCCTACGAGCAGTACTTC. Protein product: CASSTTQDRSYEQYF.

The CDR3 loop reads CASSKIAGANTGELFF. CDR3 in DNA: TGTGCCAGCAGCAAAATAGCGGGCGCGAACACCGGGGAGCTGTTTTTT. The J gene is TRBJ2-2, the V gene TRBV3-1 (or the pseudogene TRBV3-2); 7 bases map to TRBD2. Germline V CDR1 and CDR2: LGHDT, YNNKEL (reference sequence). The CDR3 is 16 amino acids. V gave up 5 bases and J gave up 0 bases; unmatched junction bases: 6.

The chain joins TRBV11-3 to TRBJ1-2, with 7 bases matching TRBD1. The CDR3 length is 14 residues. Germline V gene data show CDR1 as SGHNT and CDR2 as YENEEA. The J segment lost 4 bases and the V segment lost 2 bases, leaving 4 bases of the junction unmatched. CDR3 loop: CASSLRGQLYGYTF. CDR3 nucleotides: TGTGCCAGCAGCTTAAGGGGACAGCTCTATGGCTACACCTTC.

The chain is built from TRBV18 and TRBJ2-4, with TRBD1 identical over 7 bases. This CDR3 has 15 residues. The V segment lost 3 bases and the J segment 3 bases; nucleotides outside the gene matches: 5. Germline values: CDR1 KGHSH, CDR2 LQKENI. The CDR3 DNA follows: TGTGCCAGCTCACCCGCCGGGACAGTCAAAAACATTCAGTACTTC. Translating gives CASSPAGTVKNIQYF.

J is TRBJ2-3 and V is TRBV9; D may be TRBD1 (5 bases). With 0 bases removed from V and 2 bases from J, the gap between germline ends came to 10 bases. The CDR3 has 15 residues. The germline CDR1 and CDR2 sequences are SGDLS and YYNGEE. CDR3 residues: CASSVGQWDTDTQYF. CDR3 in DNA: TGTGCCAGCAGCGTAGGACAGTGGGACACAGATACGCAGTATTTT.

J is TRBJ2-2 and V is TRBV7-6; D is perhaps TRBD1 (5 bases). Looked up from germline, CDR1 is SGHVS and CDR2 is FNYEAQ. The CDR3 length is 16 residues. With 2 bases removed from V and 0 bases from J, the gap between germline ends came to 10 bases. CDR3 residues: CASSLYLGPNTGELFF. The CDR3 coding sequence is TGTGCCAGCAGCTTATATCTGGGGCCGAACACCGGGGAGCTGTTTTTT.

In nucleotides, the CDR3 is TGTGCCATACTTGGGGCCAACTCCTACGAGCAGTACTTC. It encodes CAILGANSYEQYF. This chain links TRBV2 with TRBJ2-7; possible D gene TRBD1, 5 bases. The germline V and J ends were trimmed by 10 bases and 0 bases, with 13 bases remaining between them. Germline CDR1 SNHLY, CDR2 FYNNEI. This CDR3 is built from 13 residues.

The chain has TRBV6-5 and TRBJ2-1, with 10 bases lining up with TRBD2. J gave up 12 bases and V 5 bases, and 13 bases lay outside the gene matches. This CDR3 region has 15 residues. Germline V gene data show CDR1 as MNHEY and CDR2 as SVGAGI. CDR3 bases: TGTGCCAGCAGTCCCGGGACTAGCGCTTCTCGTGTGCAGTTCTTC. It encodes CASSPGTSASRVQFF.

The CDR3 is CASSSTGAGANVLTF. The CDR3 bases are TGTGCCAGCAGCTCGACAGGGGCTGGGGCCAACGTCCTGACTTTC. The V gene is TRBV7-9, the J gene TRBJ2-6, with 8 bases lining up with TRBD1. The V segment lost 4 bases and the J segment 2 bases; nucleotides outside the gene matches: 1. From germline, CDR1 is SEHNR and CDR2 FQNEAQ (reference sequence). The CDR3 is 15 amino acids.

This chain links TRBV2 with TRBJ2-2; perhaps TRBD1 as D (5 bases). Trimming cost V 4 bases and J 1 base, with 13 bases left between them. Germline assignment: CDR1 SNHLY and CDR2 FYNNEI. The CDR3 covers 16 residues. The CDR3 DNA reads as TGTGCCAGCAGTGTCCGTGGGGCAGGGAACACCGGGGAGCTGTTTTTT. Protein product: CASSVRGAGNTGELFF. Based on the CDR3 plus reference TRBV2 and TRBJ2-2, the full variable domain is EPEVTQTPSHQVTQMGQEVILRCVPISNHLYFYWYRQILGQKVEFLVSFYNNEISEKSEIFDDQFSVERPDGSNFTLKIRSTKLEDSAMYFCASSVRGAGNTGELFFGEGSRLTVL.

This chain links TRBV5-1 with TRBJ2-3; tentative D call: TRBD1 (5 bases). The CDR3 is made up of 14 amino acids. The V and J ends lost 0 bases and 4 bases respectively, with 9 bases between them. Germline V CDR1 and CDR2: SGHRS, YFSETQ. The CDR3 protein is CASSLARASDTQYF. The DNA of the CDR3 is TGCGCCAGCAGCTTGGCCAGGGCATCAGATACGCAGTATTTT.

This chain joins TRBV9 and TRBJ2-1, with D maybe TRBD1 (6 bases). Trimming pared 0 bases from V and 10 bases from J, leaving 14 bases between. In germline, CDR1 is SGDLS, CDR2 YYNGEE. The CDR3 is made up of 14 amino acids. CDR3 sequence (DNA): TGTGCCAGCAGCGTAGGTAACGACAGGCGGGAGCAGTTCTTC. This sequence encodes CASSVGNDRREQFF. Supplemented by reference TRBV9 and TRBJ2-1, the full variable domain reads DSGVTQTPKHLITATGQRVTLRCSPRSGDLSVYWYQQSLDQGLQFLIQYYNGEERAKGNILERFSAQQFPDLHSELNLSSLELGDSALYFCASSVGNDRREQFFGPGTRLTVL.

V gene TRBV19 combines with J gene TRBJ1-1; perhaps TRBD1 as D (6 bases). The V gene lost 5 bases and the J gene lost 1 base, with 11 bases spanning the gap. The CDR3 runs to 14 residues. Per germline, CDR1 LNHDA and CDR2 SQIVND (reference sequence). This chain's CDR3 is CASSFRGGNTEAFF. CDR3 DNA: TGTGCCAGTAGTTTCCGAGGGGGGAACACTGAAGCTTTCTTT.

This clone was seen more than once but under ten times. The chain links TRBV6-2 or TRBV6-3 to TRBJ1-6; tentatively, D is TRBD1 (6 bases). The germline V gene has CDR1 MNHEY and CDR2 SVGEGT. This CDR3 is built from 15 residues. V lost 5 bases, J lost 5 bases, and 13 bases lay in between. In nucleotides, the CDR3 is TGTGCCAGCAGTCCGTTGGACAGCAATAATTCACCCCTCCACTTT. It translates to CASSPLDSNNSPLHF.

The chain has TRBV6-2 or TRBV6-3 and TRBJ2-3, with 9 bases matching TRBD2. Germline assignment: CDR1 MNHEY and CDR2 SVGEGT. The CDR3 spans 14 residues. V gave up 6 bases and J gave up 2 bases; unmatched junction bases: 3. CDR3 region: CASSRGRDTDTQYF. CDR3 bases: TGTGCCAGCAGCCGCGGGAGGGACACAGATACGCAGTATTTT.

The chain uses TRBV6-5 and TRBJ2-5; D may be TRBD2 (6 bases). Germline CDR1 MNHEY, CDR2 SVGAGI. CDR3 length: 14 amino acids. Between the trimmed V and J ends, which lost 4 bases and 5 bases, there was a span of 14 bases. CDR3 residues: CASSFVRAGETQYF. CDR3 nucleotide sequence: TGTGCCAGCAGTTTTGTGAGGGCGGGGGAGACCCAGTACTTC.

V gene TRBV6-5 combines with J gene TRBJ1-1; 7 nucleotides match TRBD1. V lost 8 bases and J lost 6; bases outside the gene matches: 9. The V gene's germline CDR1 is MNHEY and CDR2 SVGAGI. CDR3 size: 13 residues. The CDR3 region has the DNA TGTGCCAGCGGGAGAGGGGGCCGGGCTGAAGCTTTCTTT. Its translation: CASGRGGRAEAFF.

The chain employs TRBV19 and TRBJ1-1, with 7 positions matching TRBD1. This CDR3 has 13 residues. CDR1 is LNHDA and CDR2 is SQIVND in the germline V gene (reference sequence). With V trimmed by 5 bases and J by 1 base, 1 base remained unmatched. The CDR3: CASSGTANTEAFF. CDR3 nucleotides: TGTGCCAGTAGTGGGACAGCGAACACTGAAGCTTTCTTT. Using reference TRBV19 and TRBJ1-1 for the parts outside the CDR3, the full variable domain is DGGITQSPKYLFRKEGQNVTLSCEQNLNHDAMYWYRQDPGQGLRLIYYSQIVNDFQKGDIAEGYSVSREKKESFPLTVTSAQKNPTAFYLCASSGTANTEAFFGQGTRLTVV.

This clone has just one count. The chain links TRBV6-5 to TRBJ2-6; possible D gene TRBD1, 5 bases. The germline V and J ends were trimmed by 5 bases and 0 bases, with 8 bases remaining between them. The CDR3 covers 15 residues. The germline gives CDR1 MNHEY, CDR2 SVGAGI. CDR3 loop: CASSRDSSGANVLTF. The CDR3 bases are TGTGCCAGCAGTAGAGACAGCTCTGGGGCCAACGTCCTGACTTTC.